The 29 T cell receptor beta chains listed next were all sequenced from one sample in a study of cytomegalovirus exposure and HLA in healthy donors. The PCR employed 60 Vbeta primers together with 13 Jbeta primers. The repertoire was sequenced with immunoSEQ multiplex PCR; TCRdb's copy has only in-frame clones and lacks some. The repertoire holds approximately 160,000 clones, with approximately 80% as singletons. Input material: PBMCs. These TCRs come from a woman in her thirties or forties in good health and CMV-seropositive.

This clone was seen once. This rearrangement joins TRBV7-9 to TRBJ1-1; 8 nucleotides match TRBD1. Germline trimming cut 5 bases from V and 4 bases from J; bases unmatched to any gene: 3. This CDR3 has 13 residues. Germline V gene lookup returns CDR1 SEHNR and CDR2 FQNEAQ (reference sequence). Written as DNA, the CDR3 is TGTGCCAGCAGCCGGACAGGGATCACTGAAGCTTTCTTT. Translation: CASSRTGITEAFF.

The chain has TRBV13 and TRBJ2-7; 9 bases are shared with TRBD2. Germline CDR1 and CDR2: PRHDT and FYEKMQ (reference sequence). V gave up 1 base and J gave up 2 bases; unmatched junction bases: 6. CDR3 length equals 16 residues. The CDR3 loop is CASSLEAGGPTYEQYF. The CDR3 coding sequence is TGTGCCAGCAGCTTAGAGGCGGGGGGGCCAACCTACGAGCAGTACTTC.

This chain links TRBV19 with TRBJ2-1; 9 bases are a match to TRBD2. Germline V gives CDR1 LNHDA, CDR2 SQIVND (reference sequence). The junction had 22 bases not matched to a gene; V was cut back by 7 bases and J by 6 bases. CDR3 length equals 19 residues. CDR3 bases: TGTGCCAGTAATTCTGCCCACGCGGGGCGGGAGGGCCTAGGCAATGAGCAGTTCTTC. Translation gives CASNSAHAGREGLGNEQFF. Filled out from reference TRBV19 and TRBJ2-1, the complete variable domain reads DGGITQSPKYLFRKEGQNVTLSCEQNLNHDAMYWYRQDPGQGLRLIYYSQIVNDFQKGDIAEGYSVSREKKESFPLTVTSAQKNPTAFYLCASNSAHAGREGLGNEQFFGPGTRLTVL.

The chain joins TRBV7-2 to TRBJ1-1; 8 bases map to TRBD1. The CDR3 is 16 amino acids. The V segment lost 2 bases and the J segment 2 bases; nucleotides outside the gene matches: 7. CDR1 and CDR2 (germline): SGHTA, FQGNSA. The CDR3 reads CASSLLRQGRNTEAFF. The CDR3, as DNA: TGTGCCAGCAGCTTACTAAGACAGGGGAGAAACACTGAAGCTTTCTTT.

This chain joins TRBV6-6 and TRBJ2-1; 8 nucleotides line up with TRBD1. This CDR3 contains 15 residues. Looked up from germline, CDR1 is MNHNY and CDR2 is SVGAGI (reference sequence). The ends lost 5 bases at V and 5 bases at J; junction bases unmatched: 8. The CDR3 DNA follows: TGTGCCAGCAGTACCACAGGGGGGCCAAACAATGAGCAGTTCTTC. Its translation: CASSTTGGPNNEQFF.

The sample holds one count of this clone. The chain combines TRBV5-6 with TRBJ2-5, with 7 bases that match TRBD1. With the DNA end fitting TRBJ2-7 better, the J assignment may be wrong. The CDR3 is 13 residues long. The germline V gene has CDR1 SGHDT and CDR2 YYEEEE. CDR3 protein: CASSLDRAYEQYF. CDR3 nucleotide sequence: TGTGCCAGCAGCTTAGACAGGGCTTACGAGCAGTACTTC.

The V gene is TRBV5-1, the J gene TRBJ1-3; perhaps TRBD1 as D (5 bases). V lost 9 bases, J lost 5 bases, and 24 bases lay in between. CDR1 is SGHRS and CDR2 is YFSETQ in the germline V gene. The CDR3 is 16 amino acids. The CDR3 is CAITPQVGARRNTIYF. In DNA, the CDR3 is TGCGCCATTACCCCACAGGTAGGGGCTCGTCGAAACACCATATATTTT.

The V and J genes are TRBV10-1 and TRBJ1-1; D unclear. Germline V gene data show CDR1 as WNHNN and CDR2 as SYGVQD (reference sequence). The CDR3 runs to 13 residues. Trimming pared 1 base from V and 1 base from J, leaving 4 bases between. Written as DNA, the CDR3 is TGCGCCAGCAGTGAGTTCAGGAACACTGAAGCTTTCTTT. Translation gives CASSEFRNTEAFF.

The gene calls are TRBV6-6 and TRBJ2-3, with D tentatively TRBD1 (6 bases). Germline V gene lookup returns CDR1 MNHNY and CDR2 SVGAGI (reference sequence). Trimming took 5 bases from V and 1 from J, leaving 10 bases between them. The CDR3 has 14 amino acids. CDR3: CASSTGSGTDTQYF. The CDR3, as DNA: TGTGCCAGCAGTACAGGGAGCGGCACAGATACGCAGTATTTT.

The chain carries TRBV30 and TRBJ2-5; the D is unclear. Trimming pared 2 bases from V and 5 bases from J, leaving 12 bases between. In germline, CDR1 is GTSNPN, CDR2 SVGIG (reference sequence). This CDR3 comprises 13 residues. The CDR3 sequence is CAWSPDSRETQYF. In DNA, the CDR3 is TGTGCCTGGAGTCCAGACTCGAGGGAGACCCAGTACTTC.

The V and J genes are TRBV2 and TRBJ1-4; D may be TRBD1 (6 bases). The V and J ends lost 1 base and 7 bases respectively, with 10 bases between them. Germline V lookup: CDR1 SNHLY, CDR2 FYNNEI. The CDR3 sequence is 14 residues long. This chain's CDR3 is CASSEDRVREKLFF. The DNA of the CDR3 is TGTGCCAGCAGTGAAGACAGGGTACGTGAAAAACTGTTTTTT.

This chain uses TRBV4-1 with TRBJ1-4; D uncertain. V lost 2 bases and J 6 bases, leaving 13 bases between the germline ends. In germline, CDR1 is MGHRA, CDR2 YSYEKL. The CDR3 has 15 amino acids. In nucleotides, the CDR3 is TGCGCCAGCAGCCAATTGGGGAGTGGCTATGAAAAACTGTTTTTT. It translates to CASSQLGSGYEKLFF.

V and J are TRBV7-9 and TRBJ2-3, with 12 bases fitting TRBD2. This CDR3 comprises 17 residues. V dropped 4 bases and J dropped 2; count of bases not matched to a gene: 7. Germline CDR1 is SEHNR and CDR2 is FQNEAQ (reference sequence). The CDR3 region has the DNA TGTGCCAGCAGCTCTCGACTAGCGGGAGCGGTCACAGATACGCAGTATTTT. This encodes CASSSRLAGAVTDTQYF.

The J gene is TRBJ1-1, the V gene TRBV10-3; 7 nucleotides match TRBD1. The CDR3 covers 14 residues. The trim removed 5 bases at V and 6 bases at J, leaving 9 bases unmatched. Germline assignment: CDR1 ENHRY and CDR2 SYGVKD. The chain's CDR3 is CAISSTRQGSEAFF. The CDR3 coding sequence is TGTGCCATCAGTTCGACGCGACAGGGCTCTGAAGCTTTCTTT.

This chain links TRBV7-2 with TRBJ2-5, with TRBD2 identical over 8 bases. Trimming at V came to 4 bases and at J to 1 base, leaving 2 bases not matched to a gene. The CDR3 consists of 14 residues. The germline V gene encodes CDR1 SGHTA and CDR2 FQGNSA. The CDR3 coding sequence is TGTGCCAGCAGCTCCCTAGCGGGCCAAGAGACCCAGTACTTC. Its translation is CASSSLAGQETQYF.

The chain combines TRBV5-5 with TRBJ2-1; D not certain. This CDR3 is 12 amino acids long. V lost 4 bases and J 7 bases, leaving 9 bases between the germline ends. The germline gives CDR1 SGHKS, CDR2 YYEKEE (reference sequence). The CDR3 protein is CASSIPSNEQFF. The DNA for the CDR3 is TGTGCCAGCAGCATCCCCAGTAATGAGCAGTTCTTC.

The chain combines TRBV5-1 with TRBJ2-7, with TRBD2 matching over 11 bases. The germline CDR1 and CDR2 sequences are SGHRS and YFSETQ. This CDR3 is built from 15 residues. V lost 3 bases, J lost 4 bases, and 6 bases stayed unmatched. This CDR3 is CASSSRTSGSYEQYF. The CDR3 bases are TGCGCCAGCAGCTCCCGGACTAGCGGGTCTTACGAGCAGTACTTC.

The chain uses TRBV27 and TRBJ2-2; 11 bases are shared with TRBD2. Germline CDR1 is MNHEY and CDR2 is SMNVEV (reference sequence). This CDR3 spans 15 amino acids. With 9 bases clipped from V and 2 bases from J, the junction kept 5 bases outside the gene matches. In DNA form, the CDR3 reads TGTGCCAGATTACTAGCGGGGGTTAACACCGGGGAGCTGTTTTTT. This gives the protein CARLLAGVNTGELFF.

This chain links TRBV7-8 with TRBJ2-7, with 11 bases matching TRBD2. V was clipped by 6 bases and J by 6 bases; unmatched bases: 7. Per the germline V gene, CDR1 is SGHVS and CDR2 is FQNEAQ. The CDR3 is made up of 14 amino acids. For the CDR3, the DNA is TGTGCCAGCAGAGTAGCGGGAGGGGGAGGCGAGCAGTACTTC. This encodes CASRVAGGGGEQYF.

The chain couples TRBV7-9 to TRBJ2-5; 13 positions match TRBD2. J lost 5 bases, V lost 6 bases, and 9 bases had no gene match. Germline CDR1 is SEHNR and CDR2 is FQNEAQ (reference sequence). The CDR3 spans 16 residues. The CDR3 nucleotides read TGTGCCAGCAGTCGGGGACTAGCGGGGCCCTCGGAGACCCAGTACTTC. Its translation: CASSRGLAGPSETQYF.

The chain uses TRBV5-1 and TRBJ2-7; perhaps TRBD2 as D (5 bases). Between the trimmed V and J ends, which lost 5 bases and 2 bases, there was a span of 17 bases. This CDR3 is built from 15 residues. Germline V gene lookup returns CDR1 SGHRS and CDR2 YFSETQ. The CDR3 reads CASSRGSPDPYEQYF. DNA of the CDR3: TGCGCCAGCAGTCGAGGGTCCCCCGACCCCTACGAGCAGTACTTC.

This rearrangement joins TRBV7-9 to TRBJ2-5; a possible D gene is TRBD1 (6 bases). The V gene's germline CDR1 is SEHNR and CDR2 FQNEAQ (reference sequence). CDR3 length: 15 amino acids. Between the trimmed V and J ends, which lost 0 bases and 4 bases, there was a span of 12 bases. The CDR3: CASSLATGLRETQYF. The CDR3 nucleotides read TGTGCCAGCAGCTTAGCTACAGGGTTGAGAGAGACCCAGTACTTC.

The J gene is TRBJ1-1, the V gene TRBV19; 7 bases agree with TRBD1. Germline loops: CDR1 LNHDA, CDR2 SQIVND (reference sequence). This CDR3 has 12 amino acids. Unmatched junction bases numbered 4, after V lost 6 bases and J lost 6 bases. The CDR3 region is CASSLDRAEAFF. The CDR3, as DNA: TGTGCCAGTAGCCTTGACAGGGCTGAAGCTTTCTTT.

The chain uses TRBV10-3 and TRBJ1-3, with TRBD1 as a possible D gene (6 bases). Germline V gene sequence: CDR1 ENHRY, CDR2 SYGVKD. The CDR3 has 13 residues. The CDR3 sequence is CASGQSSGNTIYF. The DNA of the CDR3 is TGTGCGTCTGGACAGAGCTCTGGAAACACCATATATTTT.

A remark on this clone: This sample also contains other DNA sequences that code for the same CDR3. The chain carries TRBV28 and TRBJ1-2; 9 bases are shared with TRBD1. This CDR3 has 14 residues. CDR1 MDHEN and CDR2 SYDVKM come from the germline V gene. The ends lost 4 bases at V and 3 bases at J; junction bases unmatched: 3. The CDR3 reads CASSSGQGDYGYTF. CDR3 DNA sequence: TGTGCCAGCAGTTCGGGACAGGGAGACTATGGCTACACCTTC.

This chain connects TRBV6-5 to TRBJ2-5; 9 bases fit TRBD1. Gene TRBJ2-7 matches the end of the DNA better, so the J call may be wrong. Germline V gene data show CDR1 as MNHEY and CDR2 as SVGAGI. The CDR3 loop spans 15 amino acids. CDR3 DNA sequence: TGTGCCAGCAGTTCACGGGGACAGGGAGGCAACGAGCAGTACTTC. Its protein is CASSSRGQGGNEQYF.

This sequence joins TRBV19 and TRBJ1-4; tentatively, D is TRBD1 (5 bases). CDR1 and CDR2 from the germline V gene are LNHDA and SQIVND (reference sequence). V lost 8 bases to trimming and J lost 8 bases, with 15 bases between them. This CDR3 region has 13 residues. The CDR3 bases are TGTGCCAGTTCCCTGGGGCAGCAAGAAAAACTGTTTTTT. Protein product: CASSLGQQEKLFF.

The CDR3 loop reads CASSPGQGTYEQYF. The DNA for the CDR3 is TGTGCCAGCAGTCCAGGACAGGGAACCTACGAGCAGTACTTC. The chain joins TRBV28 to TRBJ2-7; 8 bases fit TRBD1. The junction had 5 bases not matched to a gene; V was cut back by 5 bases and J by 2 bases. Germline V gene data show CDR1 as MDHEN and CDR2 as SYDVKM. The CDR3 totals 14 residues.

The chain employs TRBV5-4 and TRBJ2-3; 9 positions match TRBD1. This CDR3 is 15 amino acids long. The germline CDR1 and CDR2 sequences are SGHNT and YYREEE (reference sequence). V gave up 3 bases and J gave up 4 bases; unmatched junction bases: 6. The CDR3 sequence is CASSSTGGPADTQYF. The CDR3 DNA is TGTGCCAGCAGCTCCACAGGGGGCCCCGCAGATACGCAGTATTTT.